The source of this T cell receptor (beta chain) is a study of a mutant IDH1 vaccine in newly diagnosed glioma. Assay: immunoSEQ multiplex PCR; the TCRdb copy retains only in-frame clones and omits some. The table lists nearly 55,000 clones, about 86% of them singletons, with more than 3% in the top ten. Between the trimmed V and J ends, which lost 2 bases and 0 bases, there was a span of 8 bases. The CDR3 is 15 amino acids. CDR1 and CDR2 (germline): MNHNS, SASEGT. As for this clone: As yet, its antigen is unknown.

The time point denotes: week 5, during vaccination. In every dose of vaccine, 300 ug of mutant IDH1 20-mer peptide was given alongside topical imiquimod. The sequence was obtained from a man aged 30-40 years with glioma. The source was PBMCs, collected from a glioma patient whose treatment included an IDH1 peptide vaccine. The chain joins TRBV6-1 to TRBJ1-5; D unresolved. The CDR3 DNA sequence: TGTGCCAGCAGTGAAACTCTCCGTAGCAATCAGCCCCAGCATTTT. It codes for CASSETLRSNQPQHF.